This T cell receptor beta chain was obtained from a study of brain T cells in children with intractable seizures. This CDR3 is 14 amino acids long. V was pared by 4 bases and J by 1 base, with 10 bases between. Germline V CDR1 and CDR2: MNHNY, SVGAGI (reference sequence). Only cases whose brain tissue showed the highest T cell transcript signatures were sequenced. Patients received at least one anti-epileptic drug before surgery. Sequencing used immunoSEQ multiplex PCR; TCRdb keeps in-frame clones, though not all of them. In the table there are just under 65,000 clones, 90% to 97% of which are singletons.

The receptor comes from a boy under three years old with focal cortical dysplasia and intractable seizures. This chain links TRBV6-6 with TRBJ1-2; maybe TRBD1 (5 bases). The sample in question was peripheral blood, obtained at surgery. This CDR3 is CASSSHRSNYGYTF. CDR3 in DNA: TGTGCCAGCAGTTCACACAGGAGTAACTATGGCTACACCTTC.